This T cell receptor beta chain derives from a study of radiation and T cells in renal cell carcinoma. This table comes from immunoSEQ multiplex PCR, and its TCRdb copy is limited to in-frame clones, with some not included. The sample carries about 130,000 clones, 70% to 90% recorded once. General study findings and limits: From baseline, blood top tumor clonotypes peaked at 2 weeks post-radiation. No pretreatment tumor biopsies were available for baseline clonotypes.

Remarks on this clone: Its antigen remains unknown.

Time point meaning: baseline pretreatment blood. Treatment here: 15 Gy SBRT to primary tumor, nephrectomy 4 weeks later. Clear cell pathology was present in this patient's renal cell carcinoma. Trimming removed 7 bases from V and 1 base from J, with 10 bases in between. CDR3 length: 13 residues. Per germline, CDR1 LGHNT and CDR2 FRNRAP. This specimen consisted of blood, obtained from a patient whose treatment included radiotherapy and nephrectomy. The genes are TRBV12-5 and TRBJ1-1; D is perhaps TRBD1 (5 bases). The sequence was obtained from a woman aged 45-60 years with renal cell carcinoma. CDR3 bases: TGTGCTAGTGCCCCAGGGACGAACACTGAAGCTTTCTTT. Translating it yields CASAPGTNTEAFF.